This T cell receptor beta chain appears in the sequencing data of a study of cytomegalovirus exposure and HLA in healthy donors. The overall study: In terms of ancestry, the Caucasian-associated cluster contained about four fifths of the roughly 400 genotyped donors.

The study ran its PCR with 60 Vbeta and 13 Jbeta primers. As processed by the authors: Unique TCR beta chains totaled some 81 million in a later count, with approximately 10 million of them shared. Clones were read by immunoSEQ multiplex PCR, and TCRdb kept only the in-frame ones, dropping some. That table gives V, J and clone size, and the DNA gave D and trimming. Here the sample spans 45,000 to 55,000 clones, around 82% being singletons. The CDR3 is 16 amino acids. Germline-derived CDR1 and CDR2 are SGHDT and YYEEEE. V gave up 4 bases and J gave up 0 bases, with 14 bases separating them. Overall study results and limits: The records held CMV serostatus as the only immune exposure information. Usually a TCR sequence was rare, but some public TCRs were found in many donors.

With respect to this clone: What it binds is not known.

The sequenced sample consisted of PBMCs. This TCR came from a young man in good health and CMV-seropositive. The chain carries TRBV5-6 and TRBJ1-5; TRBD1 is a possible D gene (6 bases). This CDR3 is CASSHSTGLSNQPQHF. The DNA for the CDR3 is TGTGCCAGCAGCCACTCTACAGGGCTTAGCAATCAGCCCCAGCATTTT.